A selection of T cell receptor beta chains follows, all from one sample in a study of T cells expressing NK-cell markers. Using the 5' RACE reads, TCRdb records one entry per CDR3 protein without DNA. Its listing shows roughly 350,000 distinct CDR3 sequences. The source material was blood T cells: a sorted CD56 or NKG2C T cell subset, CD4+ or CD8+ T cells, or bulk PBMC T cells (not recorded which). The receptors here all came from a man between 18 and 69 years old in good health. Both conserved end residues are part of each CDR3.

V	J	CDR3
TRBV6-1	TRBJ2-5	CAIRSGGPVETQYF
TRBV7-3	TRBJ2-7	CASSFRAGPSYEQYF
TRBV7-2	TRBJ2-3	CASSRDSGGTTDTQYF
TRBV5-4	TRBJ2-2	CASSTQARVFTGELFF
TRBV12-3/TRBV12-4	TRBJ1-2	CASTLREGARYGYTF
TRBV18	TRBJ2-7	CASSPGGGVSYEQYF
TRBV24-1	TRBJ2-2	CATSTQGAGTGELFF
TRBV7-8	TRBJ2-3	CASSFNFRDTQYF
TRBV6-1	TRBJ2-1	CASRSNGLAVGEQFF
TRBV27	TRBJ2-7	CATRGETLREYF
TRBV5-6	TRBJ2-5	CASSFFEGMRETQYF
TRBV10-2	TRBJ2-1	CASSVQRGYNEQFF
TRBV4-1	TRBJ2-3	CASSQGVSRGVSDTQYF
TRBV21-1	TRBJ2-1	CASSKEFDPSWNEQFF
TRBV15	TRBJ2-5	CATSRDPSGQETQYF
TRBV12-3/TRBV12-4	TRBJ2-3	CASIPGGLAGMLDTQYF
TRBV2	TRBJ1-1	CASIDREDTEAFF
TRBV6-5	TRBJ2-4	CASSSSGGAVNIQYF
TRBV6-1	TRBJ2-1	CASSVYPGPSSYNEQFF
TRBV30	TRBJ2-5	CAWSAKAAGGQTQYF
TRBV6-4	TRBJ2-3	CASSLQTATDTQYF
TRBV18	TRBJ2-7	CASSVNSSPLYEQYF
TRBV20-1	TRBJ2-7	CSASLTGEYEQYF
TRBV7-9	TRBJ2-7	CASSPHTTGAGEQYF
TRBV10-3	TRBJ2-3	CAISDLVGEGTDTDTQYF
TRBV14	TRBJ1-1	CASSHRSLGKWGMNTEAFF
TRBV29-1	TRBJ1-2	CSVERDRGRRGYTF
TRBV11-2	TRBJ1-5	CASSFENSNQPQHF
TRBV12-5	TRBJ1-2	CASGLVGRRGAGYTF
TRBV5-1	TRBJ2-1	CASSPGPETYNEQFF
TRBV10-3	TRBJ2-7	CAISDTVGHSYF
TRBV7-9	TRBJ2-3	CASSLVGPDDTQYF
TRBV2	TRBJ1-1	CASRLASVGSHEGNTEAFF